The next 9 T cell receptor beta chains were all read from a single sample in a study of T cells after yellow fever vaccination. TCRdb re-called the 5' RACE reads through MiXCR, storing one row per CDR3 protein. Of about 130,000 distinct CDR3 sequences in the sample, roughly 6.7% are singletons; the top ten hold approximately 0.67%. Source: CD4+ T cells sorted from PBMCs, taken 10 days after the yellow fever booster vaccination. These receptors came from a man aged 25-45 years who received the YFV17D yellow fever vaccine.

This clonotype was detected many times. This chain uses TRBV7-2 with TRBJ2-1; 8 nucleotides align to TRBD2. The CDR3 consists of 14 residues. J lost 8 bases, V lost 4 bases, and 7 bases had no gene match. Germline V gene lookup returns CDR1 SGHTA and CDR2 FQGNSA. CDR3 amino acids: CASSSFSGSDEQFF. DNA of the CDR3: TGTGCCAGCAGCTCGTTCAGCGGGAGTGATGAGCAGTTCTTC.

This clonotype was picked up a small number of times. This chain links TRBV20-1 with TRBJ1-6; TRBD1 aligns across 8 bases. The CDR3 covers 15 residues. Germline V gene data show CDR1 as DFQATT and CDR2 as SNEGSKA (reference sequence). J was trimmed by 1 base and V by 5 bases; bases with no gene match: 4. The chain's CDR3 is CSAAGQGSYNSPLHF. CDR3 DNA sequence: TGCAGTGCTGCTGGACAGGGTTCCTATAATTCACCCCTCCACTTT.

Details on this clonotype: This may stem from a read error, because a much larger clone lies one nucleotide away. This chain connects TRBV28 to TRBJ2-5, with unresolved D. V lost 7 bases, J lost 1 base, and 13 bases lay in between. This CDR3 region has 14 residues. Germline CDR1 is MDHEN and CDR2 is SYDVKM. CDR3: CASTELDGQETQYF. The CDR3 coding sequence is TGTGCCAGCACGGAACTGGACGGCCAAGAGACCCAGTACTTC.

This clonotype was seen many times. The chain has TRBV7-2 and TRBJ2-7, with TRBD2 identical over 8 bases. J gave up 4 bases and V 5 bases, and 4 bases lay outside the gene matches. CDR3 size: 13 residues. The V gene's germline CDR1 is SGHTA and CDR2 FQGNSA. The CDR3 nucleotides read TGTGCCAGCAGCCGAGCGGGAGATTACGAGCAGTACTTC. Residues: CASSRAGDYEQYF. The full variable domain, its missing parts supplied by reference TRBV7-2 and TRBJ2-7, is GAGVSQSPSNKVTEKGKDVELRCDPISGHTALYWYRQSLGQGLEFLIYFQGNSAPDKSGLPSDRFSAERTGGSVSTLTIQRTQQEDSAVYLCASSRAGDYEQYFGPGTRLTVT.

This clonotype was counted many times. The chain uses TRBV15 and TRBJ2-7; D unresolved. Germline loops: CDR1 LNHNV, CDR2 YYDKDF (reference sequence). This CDR3 region has 15 residues. V was pared by 0 bases and J by 2 bases, with 11 bases between. This CDR3 is CATSRDGILTYEQYF. The CDR3, as DNA: TGTGCCACCAGCAGAGATGGGATTCTTACCTACGAGCAGTACTTC.

There are many counts of this clonotype. The rearrangement joins TRBV6-2 or TRBV6-3 to TRBJ2-7; tentative D call: TRBD2 (6 bases). From germline, CDR1 is MNHEY and CDR2 SVGEGT. This CDR3 comprises 14 residues. Trimming left V 6 bases short and J 1 base short, with 13 bases between. The CDR3 region is CASRGRDSSYEQYF. CDR3 DNA sequence: TGTGCCAGCAGGGGCAGGGACTCTTCCTACGAGCAGTACTTC.

This clonotype was counted many times. The V call is TRBV20-1, the J call TRBJ2-7, with D possibly TRBD2 on 6 matching bases. V lost 6 bases to trimming and J lost 0 bases, with 12 bases between them. Per the germline V gene, CDR1 is DFQATT and CDR2 is SNEGSKA (reference sequence). The CDR3 sequence is 13 residues long. CDR3 in amino acids: CSAFWTNSYEQYF. The DNA for the CDR3 is TGCAGTGCCTTTTGGACTAACTCCTACGAGCAGTACTTC.

This clonotype was seen at least ten times. The J gene is TRBJ1-2, the V gene TRBV14; D is ambiguous. The V gene's germline CDR1 is SGHDN and CDR2 FVKESK. The CDR3 length is 12 residues. V was shortened by 1 base and J by 4 bases, with 4 bases between the two germline ends. The CDR3 DNA sequence: TGTGCCAGCAGCCAAGGGCCCTATGGCTACACCTTC. Translating gives CASSQGPYGYTF.

This clonotype has only a few counts. V usage is TRBV20-1 and J usage is TRBJ1-1; no reliable D call. The CDR3 consists of 13 residues. V lost 1 base, J lost 4 bases, and 10 bases lay in between. CDR1 is DFQATT and CDR2 is SNEGSKA in the germline V gene (reference sequence). The DNA for the CDR3 is TGCAGTGCTAGAGTCGCTGGGCCCACTGAAGCTTTCTTT. Translation: CSARVAGPTEAFF.